This record concerns one T cell receptor (beta chain) sequence. This entry belongs to a study of CD8+ T cells in alopecia areata. After isolation, RNA underwent reverse transcription to generate cDNA as the sequencing template. Repertoires were generated with immunoSEQ multiplex PCR, while TCRdb's copy carries only in-frame clones and drops some. Of fewer than 100,000 clones in the sample, about three quarters were seen once. Treatment here: oral pan-JAK inhibitor, 5-10 mg twice daily. Peripheral blood and lesional scalp punch biopsies came from alopecia areata patients. The CDR3 has 13 amino acids. V dropped 5 bases and J dropped 0 bases, with 5 bases sitting between them. The germline V gene encodes CDR1 SGHVS and CDR2 FNYEAQ.

V gene TRBV7-6 combines with J gene TRBJ1-5; D is ambiguous. The receptor was isolated from a human donor with alopecia areata. Sequencing was performed on CD8+ T cells sorted from blood, taken around week 42, from a patient treated with tofacitinib. Here the CDR3 reads CASSPNSNQPQHF. The CDR3 coding sequence is TGTGCCAGCAGCCCCAATAGCAATCAGCCCCAGCATTTT.